Listed below are T cell receptor beta chains from one sample, sequenced in a study of somatic mutations in cytotoxic T cells in rheumatoid arthritis. The assay was immunoSEQ multiplex PCR, and TCRdb's table has in-frame clones only and misses some. The sample shows under 20,000 clones, 70% to 80% of them seen only once. What was sequenced was CD8+ T cells sorted from blood. These receptors all come from an adult with rheumatoid arthritis. Each CDR3 is given with its conserved first and last residue. D genes are given only for firm matches.

d_gene	v_gene	j_gene	CDR3aa	CDR3nt
NA	TRBV5-4	TRBJ1-1	CASSPRGEGQAFF	TGTGCCAGCAGCCCCCGTGGGGAGGGCCAAGCTTTCTTT
NA	TRBV5-6	TRBJ1-2	CASSLRLTNYGYTF	TGTGCCAGCAGCTTGAGGCTAACTAACTATGGCTACACCTTC
NA	TRBV4-1	TRBJ2-1	CASSQETFGEQFF	TGCGCCAGCAGCCAAGAAACGTTCGGAGAGCAGTTCTTC
NA	TRBV7-9	TRBJ1-1	CASSLTGNEGEAFF	TGTGCCAGCAGCTTAACCGGGAATGAGGGTGAAGCTTTCTTT
NA	TRBV19	TRBJ2-1	CASSTYKTASYNEQFF	TGTGCCAGTAGTACTTATAAAACGGCGTCATACAATGAGCAGTTCTTC
TRBD1	TRBV5-1	TRBJ2-2	CASWTGNPGELFF	TGCGCCAGCTGGACAGGGAATCCCGGGGAGCTGTTTTTT
NA	TRBV19	TRBJ2-7	CASSIGSYEQYF	TGTGCCAGTAGTATTGGTTCCTACGAGCAGTACTTC
NA	TRBV29-1	TRBJ2-5	CSVEESGEWETQYF	TGCAGCGTTGAAGAGTCCGGGGAATGGGAGACCCAGTACTTC
NA	TRBV19	TRBJ1-5	CASSIVGALDQPQHF	TGTGCCAGTAGTATAGTAGGGGCTTTAGATCAGCCCCAGCATTTT
NA	TRBV9	TRBJ1-5	CASSVVPGQPQHF	TGTGCCAGCAGCGTAGTCCCCGGGCAGCCCCAGCATTTT
NA	TRBV28	TRBJ1-1	CASSSISTTDRMNTEAFF	TGTGCCAGCAGTTCCATATCCACCACCGACAGGATGAACACTGAAGCTTTCTTT
TRBD2	TRBV7-9	TRBJ2-4	CASSRGLARAKNIQYF	TGTGCCAGCAGCCGAGGACTAGCGAGAGCCAAAAACATTCAGTACTTC
NA	TRBV5-6	TRBJ1-5	CASSFGPNQPQHF	TGTGCCAGCAGCTTCGGGCCCAATCAGCCCCAGCATTTT
NA	TRBV16	TRBJ2-2	CASSQGRNTGELFF	TGTGCCAGCAGCCAGGGCCGGAACACCGGGGAGCTGTTTTTT
TRBD1	TRBV18	TRBJ1-2	CASSGDRDRRNYGYTF	TGTGCCAGCTCGGGGGACAGGGACCGTCGGAACTATGGCTACACCTTC
NA	TRBV4-1	TRBJ2-2	CASSQRGGAGNTGELFF	TGCGCCAGCAGCCAGAGGGGGGGCGCGGGGAACACCGGGGAGCTGTTTTTT
TRBD1	TRBV27	TRBJ1-4	CASSLRVDRDNEKLFF	TGTGCCAGCAGTTTAAGGGTAGACAGGGATAATGAAAAACTGTTTTTT